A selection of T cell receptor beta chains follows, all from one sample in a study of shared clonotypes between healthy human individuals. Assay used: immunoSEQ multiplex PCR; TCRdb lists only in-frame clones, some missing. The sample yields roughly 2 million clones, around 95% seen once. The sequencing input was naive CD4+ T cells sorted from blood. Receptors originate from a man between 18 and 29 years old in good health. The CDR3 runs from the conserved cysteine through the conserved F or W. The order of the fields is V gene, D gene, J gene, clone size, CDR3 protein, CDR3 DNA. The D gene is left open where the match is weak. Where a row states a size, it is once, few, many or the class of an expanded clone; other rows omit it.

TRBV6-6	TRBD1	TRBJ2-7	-	CASSTSPGQGAYEQYF	TGTGCCAGCAGTACGTCCCCGGGACAGGGGGCTTACGAGCAGTACTTC
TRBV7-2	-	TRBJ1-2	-	CASSLELGVLYGYTF	TGTGCCAGCAGCTTAGAACTAGGGGTCTTATATGGCTACACCTTC
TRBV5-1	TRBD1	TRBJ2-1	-	CASSYNPGQGAEQFF	TGCGCCAGCAGCTATAATCCGGGACAGGGGGCTGAGCAGTTCTTC
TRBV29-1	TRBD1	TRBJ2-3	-	CSLGQGADTQYF	TGCAGCCTGGGACAGGGGGCCGATACGCAGTATTTT
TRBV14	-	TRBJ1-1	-	CASSQGSRGAVVTEAFF	TGTGCCAGCAGCCAAGGCTCAAGGGGCGCCGTTGTAACTGAAGCTTTCTTT
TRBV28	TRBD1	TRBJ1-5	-	CASRVQGNQPQHF	TGTGCCAGCAGGGTACAGGGGAATCAGCCCCAGCATTTT
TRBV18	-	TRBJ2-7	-	CASSPGRSGEQYF	TGTGCCAGCTCGCCGGGAAGAAGTGGCGAGCAGTACTTC
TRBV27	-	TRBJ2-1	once	CASKGQGGNEQFF	TGTGCCAGCAAAGGTCAGGGGGGCAATGAGCAGTTCTTC
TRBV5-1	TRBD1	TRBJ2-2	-	CASSLASGQGFTGELFF	TGCGCCAGCAGCTTGGCCTCCGGACAGGGATTCACCGGGGAGCTGTTTTTT
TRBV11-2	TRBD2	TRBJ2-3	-	CASGLAAVGTDTQYF	TGTGCCAGCGGCCTAGCGGCAGTGGGCACAGATACGCAGTATTTT
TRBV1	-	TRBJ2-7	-	CTSSQDRSEAGNYEQYF	TGCACCAGCAGCCAAGATCGGTCTGAAGCAGGGAACTACGAGCAGTACTTC
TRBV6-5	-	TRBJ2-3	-	CASKRGAPKSNTQYF	TGTGCCAGCAAAAGAGGGGCACCTAAGTCAAATACGCAGTATTTT
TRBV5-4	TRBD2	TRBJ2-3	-	CASSGGLAGGVTDTQYF	TGTGCCAGCAGCGGGGGACTAGCGGGAGGGGTCACAGATACGCAGTATTTT
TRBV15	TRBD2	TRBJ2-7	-	CATSIGTINYEQYF	TGTGCCACCAGCATCGGGACTATAAACTACGAGCAGTACTTC
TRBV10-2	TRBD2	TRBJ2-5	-	CASSTTSGIETQYF	TGCGCCAGCAGTACAACTAGCGGGATTGAGACCCAGTACTTC
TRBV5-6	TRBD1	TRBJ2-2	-	CASSTGDTGELFF	TGTGCCAGCAGCACAGGGGACACCGGGGAGCTGTTTTTT
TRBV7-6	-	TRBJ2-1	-	CASSLLVAGISYNEQFF	TGTGCCAGCAGCTTACTCGTGGCGGGAATCTCCTACAATGAGCAGTTCTTC
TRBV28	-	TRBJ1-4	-	CASSFLTPGGNEKLFF	TGTGCCAGCAGTTTTCTAACTCCGGGGGGAAACGAAAAACTGTTTTTT
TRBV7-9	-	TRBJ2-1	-	CASSLGVLSSYNEQFF	TGTGCCAGCAGCTTAGGGGTTCTAAGCTCCTACAATGAGCAGTTCTTC
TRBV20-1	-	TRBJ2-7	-	CSARNRDEQYF	TGCAGTGCTAGAAACAGAGACGAGCAGTACTTC
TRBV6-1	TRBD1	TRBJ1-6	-	CASSSRGPSPLHF	TGTGCCAGCAGCTCCAGGGGGCCTTCACCCCTCCACTTT
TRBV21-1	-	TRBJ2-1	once	CASSSRRQGETVNNEQFF	TGTGCCAGCAGTTCCCGGCGGCAGGGGGAAACAGTCAACAATGAGCAGTTCTTC
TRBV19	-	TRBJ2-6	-	CASSMAIQANVLTF	TGTGCCAGTAGTATGGCGATTCAGGCCAACGTCCTGACTTTC
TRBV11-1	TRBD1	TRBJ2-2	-	CASSLQGVGTGELFF	TGTGCCAGCAGCCTGCAGGGGGTAGGGACCGGGGAGCTGTTTTTT
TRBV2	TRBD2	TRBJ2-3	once	CASRKQGLAGGLSTDTQYF	TGTGCCAGCAGAAAACAGGGACTAGCGGGGGGGCTGAGCACAGATACGCAGTATTTT
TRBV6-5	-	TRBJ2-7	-	CASSSDSPPYEQYF	TGTGCCAGCAGTAGTGACAGTCCTCCCTACGAGCAGTACTTC
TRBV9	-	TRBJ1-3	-	CASSVADSSGNTIYF	TGTGCCAGCAGCGTAGCTGACAGCTCTGGAAACACCATATATTTT
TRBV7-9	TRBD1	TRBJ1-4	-	CASRRTGGRFEKLFF	TGTGCCAGCAGACGGACAGGGGGCCGGTTTGAAAAACTGTTTTTT
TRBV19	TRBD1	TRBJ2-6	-	CASSLTSSGGSTNVLTF	TGTGCCAGTAGTCTGACCTCCTCAGGGGGCAGTACCAACGTCCTGACTTTC
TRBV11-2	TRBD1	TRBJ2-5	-	CASRQGIRQETQYF	TGTGCCAGCAGACAGGGGATCCGACAAGAGACCCAGTACTTC
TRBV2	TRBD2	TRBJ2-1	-	CASSQRGNNEQFF	TGTGCCAGCAGTCAGCGGGGTAACAATGAGCAGTTCTTC
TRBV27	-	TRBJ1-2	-	CASSTYESYGYTF	TGTGCCAGCAGCACCTATGAGAGCTATGGCTACACCTTC
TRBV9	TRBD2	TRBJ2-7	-	CASSVEGGVTYEQYF	TGTGCCAGCAGCGTAGAGGGAGGGGTCACCTACGAGCAGTACTTC
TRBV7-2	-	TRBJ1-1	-	CASSSGRLTEAFF	TGTGCCAGCAGCTCCGGACGACTCACTGAAGCTTTCTTT
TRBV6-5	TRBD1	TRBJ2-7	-	CASTRQGSYEQYF	TGTGCCAGCACTAGACAGGGATCCTACGAGCAGTACTTC
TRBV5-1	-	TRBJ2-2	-	CASVGGSTGELFF	TGCGCCAGCGTGGGCGGGTCCACCGGGGAGCTGTTTTTT
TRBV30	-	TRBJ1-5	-	CAWSGPDSNQPQHF	TGTGCCTGGAGTGGGCCCGATAGCAATCAGCCCCAGCATTTT
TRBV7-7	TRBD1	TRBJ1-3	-	CASSSDRVSPSSGNTIYF	TGTGCTAGCAGTTCAGACAGGGTTTCTCCCTCCTCTGGAAACACCATATATTTT
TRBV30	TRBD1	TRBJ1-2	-	CARLTGVYGYTF	TGTGCCAGACTGACAGGGGTCTATGGCTACACCTTC
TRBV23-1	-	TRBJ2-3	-	CARGQPVMNSTDTQYF	TGCGCCAGAGGACAGCCCGTGATGAATAGCACAGATACGCAGTATTTT
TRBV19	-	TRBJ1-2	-	CASSITDSNYGYTF	TGTGCCAGTAGTATAACGGACAGTAACTATGGCTACACCTTC
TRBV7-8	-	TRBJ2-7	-	CASSLVGGGLSYEQYF	TGTGCCAGCAGCCTCGTGGGAGGGGGGCTCTCCTACGAGCAGTACTTC
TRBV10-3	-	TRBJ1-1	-	CAISEKTGNTEAFF	TGTGCCATCAGTGAGAAGACAGGGAACACTGAAGCTTTCTTT
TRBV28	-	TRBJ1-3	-	CASSSDLTVSNTIYF	TGTGCCAGCAGTTCCGATCTGACAGTCTCGAACACCATATATTTT
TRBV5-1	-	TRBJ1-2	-	CASSFNGADGYTF	TGCGCCAGCAGCTTTAACGGGGCTGACGGCTACACCTTC
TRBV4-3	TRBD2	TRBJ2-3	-	CASSPSGAGGNPDTQYF	TGCGCCAGCAGCCCATCAGGGGCGGGAGGTAATCCAGATACGCAGTATTTT